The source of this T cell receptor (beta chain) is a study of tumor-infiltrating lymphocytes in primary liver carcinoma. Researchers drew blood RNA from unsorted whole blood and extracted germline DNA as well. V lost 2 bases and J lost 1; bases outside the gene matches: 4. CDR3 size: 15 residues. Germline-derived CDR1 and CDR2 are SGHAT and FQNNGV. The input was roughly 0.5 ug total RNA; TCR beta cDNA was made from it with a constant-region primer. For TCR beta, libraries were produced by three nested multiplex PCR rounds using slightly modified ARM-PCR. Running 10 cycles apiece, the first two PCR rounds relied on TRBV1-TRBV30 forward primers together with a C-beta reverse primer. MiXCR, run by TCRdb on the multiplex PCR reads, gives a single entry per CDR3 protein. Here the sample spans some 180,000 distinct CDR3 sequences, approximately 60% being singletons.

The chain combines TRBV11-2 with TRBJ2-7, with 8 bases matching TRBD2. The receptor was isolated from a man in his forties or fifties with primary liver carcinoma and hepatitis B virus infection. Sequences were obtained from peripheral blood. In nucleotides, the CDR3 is TGTGCCAGCAGCTTATGGTTAGCGGGATCCTACGAGCAGTACTTC. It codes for CASSLWLAGSYEQYF.